This T cell receptor beta chain was found in a study of T cell changes during pregnancy in multiple sclerosis (dated by TCRdb to the late 2010s). Describing the broader study: Changes in the T cell repertoire over the course of pregnancy were examined in this study in women with multiple sclerosis.

The protocol used for the library was the immunoSEQ multiplex PCR assay. TCRdb provides this immuneACCESS table in a form limited to in-frame rearrangements. Some clones are lacking; in checked studies, under half of them reflect an unresolved V gene, and why the rest are absent is not known. The sample table records about 36,000 clones; around 92% of these occur just once. Of the sample, approximately 1.1% falls within the top ten clones. Remarks on this clone: There is no known antigen for this receptor. No base qualities exist here, and no much larger clone lies one base off it.

CDR1 SGDLS and CDR2 YYNGEE are derived from the germline V gene. The junction shows trimming of 6 bases on V and 5 bases on J, and the gene matches do not reach 9 bases of it. Spanning cysteine to phenylalanine, the CDR3 consists of 14 amino acids. This entry keeps only the CDR3 DNA: 42 bases, framed from base 1. Specimen: PBMCs (not recorded whether the cells were cultured). The V gene is TRBV9 and the J gene is TRBJ2-7; TRBD1 agrees with 9 junctional bases. The TCR originated in a female donor with multiple sclerosis, enrolled in a pregnancy study. The sequenced DNA: TGTGCCAGCAACGCCGGGACAGGGTGGCACGAGCAGTACTTC. It translates as CASNAGTGWHEQYF.